Each of the 30 T cell receptor beta chains below was sequenced from the same sample in a study of T-cell reconstitution after alpha-beta-depleted transplantation in children. Unique molecular identifiers were incorporated into the prepared TCRbeta library. Each CDR3 protein is one row after TCRdb ran MiXCR on the PCR reads. Altogether about 610,000 distinct CDR3 sequences are present, around 27% being singletons, with the ten largest covering around a third. Specimen: PBMCs, collected before TCRalphabeta/CD19-depleted stem cell transplant. Source of these receptors: a boy less than two years old with Wiskott-Aldrich syndrome, due to receive a stem cell transplant.

This clonotype was detected a few times. The CDR3 DNA sequence: TGCAGTGCTAGGGGGTTCAGCAATAGCAATCAGCCCCAGCATTTT. Translating gives CSARGFSNSNQPQHF. J is TRBJ1-5 and V is TRBV20-1; D is ambiguous. The germline V gene has CDR1 DFQATT and CDR2 SNEGSKA (reference sequence). The CDR3 has 15 residues. Deletions cut 3 bases from V and 0 bases from J, with 12 bases between.

This clonotype was seen more than once but under ten times. The J gene is TRBJ1-4, the V gene TRBV12-3 or TRBV12-4; D not resolved. V lost 6 bases to trimming and J lost 4 bases, with 12 bases between them. This CDR3 region has 14 residues. The CDR3 DNA reads TGTGCCAGCAGGAAGGCGTTGGTTAATGAAAAACTGTTTTTT. This gives the protein CASRKALVNEKLFF.

This clonotype was seen more than once but under ten times. The V gene is TRBV9, the J gene TRBJ2-2, with D hard to call. Per the germline V gene, CDR1 is SGDLS and CDR2 is YYNGEE. The CDR3 spans 14 residues. Trimming pared 4 bases from V and 3 bases from J, leaving 10 bases between. The CDR3 reads CASSKKAYTGELFF. Here the CDR3 DNA reads TGTGCCAGCAGCAAGAAGGCGTACACCGGGGAGCTGTTTTTT. Using reference TRBV9 and TRBJ2-2 for the parts outside the CDR3, the full variable domain is DSGVTQTPKHLITATGQRVTLRCSPRSGDLSVYWYQQSLDQGLQFLIQYYNGEERAKGNILERFSAQQFPDLHSELNLSSLELGDSALYFCASSKKAYTGELFFGEGSRLTVL.

The rearrangement links TRBV10-2 to TRBJ2-1, with 9 bases that match TRBD2. The J segment lost 2 bases and the V segment lost 2 bases, leaving 1 base of the junction unmatched. The CDR3 runs to 15 residues. Germline loops: CDR1 WSHSY, CDR2 SAAADI. This chain's CDR3 is CASSERGRAYNEQFF. The CDR3 DNA reads TGCGCCAGCAGTGAGCGCGGGAGGGCCTACAATGAGCAGTTCTTC.

This clonotype was counted between two and nine times. J is TRBJ2-3 and V is TRBV12-3 or TRBV12-4; 7 bases align to TRBD1. The CDR3 has 14 residues. After removal of 6 bases from V and 2 bases from J, the junction contained 5 bases not matched to a gene. CDR3 region: CASRPGQLTDTQYF. The CDR3 nucleotides read TGTGCCAGCAGACCGGGACAGCTCACAGATACGCAGTATTTT.

The chain is built from TRBV15 and TRBJ2-3, with D perhaps being TRBD1 or TRBD2 (5 bases each). The CDR3 has 15 amino acids. The V gene's germline CDR1 is LNHNV and CDR2 YYDKDF (reference sequence). V was shortened by 1 base and J by 6 bases, with 14 bases between the two germline ends. CDR3 amino acids: CATSRAGSVGDTQYF. The DNA of the CDR3 is TGTGCCACCAGCAGAGCAGGGAGTGTGGGGGATACGCAGTATTTT.

The CDR3 DNA sequence: TGTGCCAGCAGTGGTGGGACTATCTACAATGAGCAGTTCTTC. It specifies CASSGGTIYNEQFF. This chain uses TRBV12-3 or TRBV12-4 with TRBJ2-1; 7 bases are a match to TRBD2. The CDR3 has 14 residues. V shed 5 bases and J 3 bases; nucleotides not matched to a gene: 4.

The table lists this clonotype with a few counts. This rearrangement joins TRBV5-5 to TRBJ2-5; no firm D call. Trimming pared 2 bases from V and 1 base from J, leaving 9 bases between. Looked up from germline, CDR1 is SGHKS and CDR2 is YYEKEE (reference sequence). There are 14 residues in the CDR3. The CDR3 nucleotides are TGTGCCAGCAGCTTTTCCGTGGCCCAAGAGACCCAGTACTTC. It encodes CASSFSVAQETQYF.

V and J are TRBV20-1 and TRBJ2-3; 14 bases agree with TRBD2. V shed 6 bases and J 0 bases; nucleotides not matched to a gene: 14. CDR1 is DFQATT and CDR2 is SNEGSKA in the germline V gene (reference sequence). The CDR3 totals 19 residues. The CDR3 nucleotides are TGCAGTGCCCCCCCCGGGACTAGCGGGAGCGAGTGGAGCACAGATACGCAGTATTTT. Its translation is CSAPPGTSGSEWSTDTQYF.

Of note for this clonotype: This may stem from a read error, because a much larger clone lies one nucleotide away. This rearrangement joins TRBV3-1 to TRBJ2-7, with D hard to call. Trimming shortened V by 0 bases and J by 5 bases, and 2 bases separated the two germline ends. This CDR3 has 11 residues. Germline V CDR1 and CDR2: LGHDT, YNNKEL (reference sequence). The CDR3 DNA reads TGTGCCAGCAGCCAAGAGGACGAGCAGTACTTC. Translating it yields CASSQEDEQYF.

The genes are TRBV27 and TRBJ1-1; unclear D gene. Trimming left V 5 bases short and J 0 bases short, with 13 bases between. Germline V gene data show CDR1 as MNHEY and CDR2 as SMNVEV (reference sequence). The CDR3 contains 15 residues. The DNA of the CDR3 is TGTGCCAGCAGTACCCAAGCAACCATGAACACTGAAGCTTTCTTT. As protein: CASSTQATMNTEAFF.

This clonotype was seen a few times. The J gene is TRBJ1-4, the V gene TRBV20-1, with 7 bases identical to TRBD1. The CDR3 is made up of 15 amino acids. With 4 bases clipped from V and 8 bases from J, the junction kept 13 bases outside the gene matches. Germline CDR1 is DFQATT and CDR2 is SNEGSKA (reference sequence). DNA for the CDR3: TGCAGTGCTAAGGAAGTGGGCAGGGGGACAGAAAAACTGTTTTTT. Amino acid sequence: CSAKEVGRGTEKLFF.

This clonotype was seen more than once but under ten times. This chain links TRBV20-1 with TRBJ2-7; TRBD1 is a possible D gene (6 bases). Germline V lookup: CDR1 DFQATT, CDR2 SNEGSKA (reference sequence). The CDR3 has 14 amino acids. V was clipped by 0 bases and J by 2 bases, with 11 bases between them. CDR3 loop: CSARDRGSPYEQYF. The CDR3 DNA is TGCAGTGCTAGAGACAGGGGAAGTCCCTACGAGCAGTACTTC.

The CDR3 bases are TGTGCCAGCAGCCGACGACTAGCGGGAAGCTCCTACGAGCAGTACTTC. Residues: CASSRRLAGSSYEQYF. This rearrangement joins TRBV3-1 to TRBJ2-7; 11 nucleotides agree with TRBD2. The CDR3 is 16 amino acids. CDR1 is LGHDT, CDR2 YNNKEL, per germline (reference sequence). V dropped 4 bases and J dropped 0; count of bases not matched to a gene: 5.

The V and J genes are TRBV29-1 and TRBJ2-5, with D perhaps matching TRBD1 or TRBD2 (5 bases each). The V end lost 7 bases, the J end lost 1 base, and 13 bases lay between the germline ends. CDR3 length equals 13 residues. CDR1 and CDR2 (germline): SQVTM, ANQGSEA. In nucleotides, the CDR3 is TGCAGCGCTGGGGGACGGACCCAAGAGACCCAGTACTTC. This sequence encodes CSAGGRTQETQYF.

This clonotype was found once. The chain combines TRBV19 with TRBJ2-1; 10 bases are a match to TRBD2. Germline V gives CDR1 LNHDA, CDR2 SQIVND (reference sequence). The CDR3 runs 15 residues. Unmatched junction bases numbered 6, after V lost 5 bases and J lost 5 bases. In DNA, the CDR3 is TGTGCCAGTAGTTACGGACTAGCGGCTCACAATGAGCAGTTCTTC. Its protein is CASSYGLAAHNEQFF.

The chain has TRBV5-1 and TRBJ2-1; D is unresolved. V was cut by 3 bases and J by 5 bases, with 15 bases left in between. The CDR3 runs to 15 residues. Looked up from germline, CDR1 is SGHRS and CDR2 is YFSETQ. The DNA for the CDR3 is TGCGCCAGCAGCTCCTCCAGCGCTGGGGACAATGAGCAGTTCTTC. As protein: CASSSSSAGDNEQFF.

The chain uses TRBV5-1 and TRBJ2-1, with D uncertain. CDR3 length equals 15 residues. With 1 base removed from V and 1 base from J, the gap between germline ends came to 9 bases. CDR1 is SGHRS and CDR2 is YFSETQ in the germline V gene. CDR3 DNA: TGCGCCAGCAGCTTGTTAGTTCTTTCCTACAATGAGCAGTTCTTC. Translated, it gives CASSLLVLSYNEQFF.

This chain connects TRBV12-3 or TRBV12-4 to TRBJ2-2, with D unclear. The CDR3 spans 12 residues. The V gene lost 7 bases and the J gene lost 2 bases, with 5 bases spanning the gap. CDR3 loop: CASTFNTGELFF. The CDR3 bases are TGTGCCAGCACTTTTAACACCGGGGAGCTGTTTTTT.

This clonotype was counted at least ten times. This chain joins TRBV5-1 and TRBJ2-2, with 7 bases lining up with TRBD1. V was pared by 4 bases and J by 0 bases, with 6 bases of the junction left unmatched. Germline values: CDR1 SGHRS, CDR2 YFSETQ. The CDR3 is 16 residues long. The CDR3 region has the DNA TGCGCCAGCAGCGGGTTTCAGGGGGCGAACACCGGGGAGCTGTTTTTT. This sequence encodes CASSGFQGANTGELFF. Full variable domain (remainder filled in from reference TRBV5-1 and TRBJ2-2): KAGVTQTPRYLIKTRGQQVTLSCSPISGHRSVSWYQQTPGQGLQFLFEYFSETQRNKGNFPGRFSGRQFSNSRSEMNVSTLELGDSALYLCASSGFQGANTGELFFGEGSRLTVL.

The V call is TRBV27, the J call TRBJ2-1; 10 bases agree with TRBD2. Germline values: CDR1 MNHEY, CDR2 SMNVEV (reference sequence). The trim removed 4 bases at V and 4 bases at J, leaving 4 bases unmatched. The CDR3 covers 15 residues. CDR3 DNA sequence: TGTGCCAGCAGTTGGGGACTAGCGCCTTACAATGAGCAGTTCTTC. Translating it yields CASSWGLAPYNEQFF.

The J gene is TRBJ2-7, the V gene TRBV15; a weak D match, TRBD2 (6 bases). Germline lookup yields CDR1 LNHNV and CDR2 YYDKDF (reference sequence). Trimming cost V 1 base and J 3 bases, with 10 bases left between them. The CDR3 runs 14 residues. The CDR3 loop reads CATSRAGGNYEQYF. The CDR3 region has the DNA TGTGCCACCAGCAGAGCGGGCGGGAACTACGAGCAGTACTTC.

This clonotype was seen a few times. V is TRBV10-3 and J is TRBJ2-2; TRBD2 agrees at 13 bases. The CDR3 covers 16 residues. Trimming cost V 8 bases and J 7 bases; bases outside gene matches: 10. Per germline, CDR1 ENHRY and CDR2 SYGVKD. CDR3 bases: TGTGCCATCGGAAGCGGACTAGCGGGAGTTGACGGGGAGCTGTTTTTT. Amino acids: CAIGSGLAGVDGELFF.

This sequence joins TRBV28 and TRBJ1-1, with a possible D match to TRBD1 (6 bases). The CDR3 is made up of 21 amino acids. The germline CDR1 and CDR2 sequences are MDHEN and SYDVKM. Trimming removed 5 bases from V and 0 bases from J, with 31 bases in between. CDR3 amino acids: CASSPTIPGSGQGPLNTEAFF. CDR3 nucleotides: TGTGCCAGCAGTCCAACAATCCCCGGGAGTGGGCAGGGGCCTTTGAACACTGAAGCTTTCTTT. Complete variable domain (other parts from reference TRBV28 and TRBJ1-1): DVKVTQSSRYLVKRTGEKVFLECVQDMDHENMFWYRQDPGLGLRLIYFSYDVKMKEKGDIPEGYSVSREKKERFSLILESASTNQTSMYLCASSPTIPGSGQGPLNTEAFFGQGTRLTVV.

This rearrangement joins TRBV29-1 to TRBJ2-2; TRBD1 might be the D (6 bases). This CDR3 spans 13 amino acids. Trimming took off 4 bases at V and 5 bases at J, with 11 bases between the two ends. CDR1 is SQVTM, CDR2 ANQGSEA, per germline. For the CDR3, the DNA is TGCAGCGTTGCTATAGGGGGTACCGGGGAGCTGTTTTTT. Its translation: CSVAIGGTGELFF.

In this sample, this clonotype turned up a few times. This rearrangement joins TRBV6-5 to TRBJ2-7; D is ambiguous. Germline V gene data show CDR1 as MNHEY and CDR2 as SVGAGI. V was trimmed by 4 bases and J by 0 bases, leaving 10 bases between them. The CDR3 covers 14 residues. The CDR3 loop reads CASSSGWGSYEQYF. The CDR3 DNA is TGTGCCAGCAGTTCCGGGTGGGGCTCCTACGAGCAGTACTTC.

This clonotype was observed a few times. The chain uses TRBV4-2 and TRBJ2-4; TRBD2 might be the D (5 bases). Germline V CDR1 and CDR2: LGHNA, YNFKEQ. The CDR3 spans 18 residues. V dropped 4 bases and J dropped 3 bases, with 22 bases sitting between them. The chain's CDR3 is CASSPRPVGSVDKNIQYF. In DNA form, the CDR3 reads TGTGCCAGCAGCCCCCGGCCAGTGGGTAGCGTTGACAAAAACATTCAGTACTTC.

This sequence joins TRBV27 and TRBJ2-1; maybe TRBD1 (6 bases). Germline V gives CDR1 MNHEY, CDR2 SMNVEV (reference sequence). V shed 2 bases and J shed 0 bases, with 11 bases lying between them. The CDR3 is 16 residues long. CDR3 nucleotides: TGTGCCAGCAGTTTAAGGGGGACGAGCTCCTACAATGAGCAGTTCTTC. Protein: CASSLRGTSSYNEQFF.

This clonotype was seen only a few times. V is TRBV2 and J is TRBJ1-1, with 10 bases lining up with TRBD1. The CDR3 sequence is 14 residues long. V lost 6 bases to trimming and J lost 4 bases; unmatched junction nucleotides: 5. CDR1 is SNHLY, CDR2 FYNNEI, per germline. CDR3 DNA: TGTGCCAGCAGACTTCGGACAGGGGGCACTGAAGCTTTCTTT. Encoded protein: CASRLRTGGTEAFF.

The chain recombines TRBV5-1 with TRBJ2-3; 10 bases are a match to TRBD2. V lost 1 base to trimming and J lost 5 bases; unmatched junction nucleotides: 16. CDR1 and CDR2 (germline): SGHRS, YFSETQ. The CDR3 sequence is 19 residues long. The CDR3 coding sequence is TGCGCCAGCAGCTTGTTGAGTACTAGCGGGATCCGAAGGGTAGATACGCAGTATTTT. Translated, it gives CASSLLSTSGIRRVDTQYF.